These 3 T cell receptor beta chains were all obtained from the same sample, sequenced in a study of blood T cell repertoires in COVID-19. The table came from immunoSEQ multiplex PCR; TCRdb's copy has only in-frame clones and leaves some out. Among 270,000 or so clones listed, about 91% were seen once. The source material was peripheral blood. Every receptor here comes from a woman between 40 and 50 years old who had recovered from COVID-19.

The CDR3 spells CASSLGGGEQYV. CDR3 in DNA: TGCGCCAGCAGCTTGGGCGGCGGCGAGCAGTACGTC. The J gene is TRBJ2-7, the V gene TRBV5-1; unclear D gene. Germline CDR1 is SGHRS and CDR2 is YFSETQ. V gave up 0 bases and J gave up 6 bases, with 7 bases separating them. The CDR3 runs 12 residues.

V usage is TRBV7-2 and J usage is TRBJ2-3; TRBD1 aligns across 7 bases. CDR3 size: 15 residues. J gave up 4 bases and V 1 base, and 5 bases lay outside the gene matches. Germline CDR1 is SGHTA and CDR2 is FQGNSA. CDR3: CASSLGGQTSDTQYF. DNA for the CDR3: TGTGCCAGCAGCTTAGGGGGACAGACTTCAGATACGCAGTATTTT.

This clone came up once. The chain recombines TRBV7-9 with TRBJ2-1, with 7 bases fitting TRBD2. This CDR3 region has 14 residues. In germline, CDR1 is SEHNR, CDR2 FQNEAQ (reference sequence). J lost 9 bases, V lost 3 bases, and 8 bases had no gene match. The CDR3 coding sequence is TGTGCCAGCAGCTTGTTGGGGGGGTTCCGTGAGCAGTTCTTC. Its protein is CASSLLGGFREQFF.